This is a list of T cell receptor beta chains from one sample in a study of PD-L1 blockade in urothelial cancer. Assay used: immunoSEQ multiplex PCR; TCRdb lists only in-frame clones, some missing. The top ten hold around 5% of the sample, which has 60,000 to 85,000 clones, around 90% seen once. The source was PBMCs, collected around atezolizumab (anti-PD-L1) treatment. The receptors come from a woman aged 70-85 years with urothelial cancer. The CDR3 runs from the conserved cysteine through the conserved F or W. The order of the fields is CDR3 protein, CDR3 DNA, clone size, V gene, J gene, D gene. The D gene is left open where the match is weak. Part of the rows lack a size; the others show once, few, many or a class for expanded clones.

CDR3: CAWSVSWSGQYF
DNA: TGTGCCTGGAGTGTTAGTTGGAGCGGGCAGTACTTC
size: NA
V: TRBV30
J: TRBJ2-7
D: NA

CDR3: CASSFLGLADADTQYF
DNA: TGTGCCAGCAGCTTCCTAGGACTAGCGGATGCAGATACGCAGTATTTT
size: NA
V: TRBV11-2
J: TRBJ2-3
D: TRBD2

CDR3: CASSLAGTGAYEQYF
DNA: TGTGCCAGCAGCTTGGCTGGGACAGGTGCCTACGAGCAGTACTTC
size: NA
V: TRBV5-6
J: TRBJ2-7
D: TRBD1

CDR3: CASSWGEGTEQETQYF
DNA: TGTGCCAGCAGCTGGGGGGAAGGGACAGAACAAGAGACCCAGTACTTC
size: NA
V: TRBV7-6
J: TRBJ2-5
D: NA

CDR3: CAISGVAGQDEKLFF
DNA: TGTGCCATCAGTGGTGTGGCAGGGCAGGATGAAAAACTGTTTTTT
size: NA
V: TRBV10-3
J: TRBJ1-4
D: NA

CDR3: CASSLDTSYEQYF
DNA: TGCGCCAGCAGCTTGGACACATCCTACGAGCAGTACTTC
size: NA
V: TRBV5-1
J: TRBJ2-7
D: NA

CDR3: CASSVSHGVAGVDTGELFF
DNA: TGTGCCAGCAGCGTATCCCACGGGGTAGCGGGAGTAGACACCGGGGAGCTGTTTTTT
size: NA
V: TRBV9
J: TRBJ2-2
D: TRBD2

CDR3: CASSYSAVEQYF
DNA: TGTGCCAGCAGCTACTCTGCGGTCGAGCAGTACTTC
size: NA
V: TRBV7-9
J: TRBJ2-7
D: NA

CDR3: CASSKLAGGANEQFF
DNA: TGTGCCAGCAGTAAACTAGCGGGAGGGGCCAATGAGCAGTTCTTC
size: NA
V: TRBV25-1
J: TRBJ2-1
D: TRBD2

CDR3: CSVTRNTEAFF
DNA: TGCAGCGTTACTCGGAACACTGAAGCTTTCTTT
size: NA
V: TRBV29-1
J: TRBJ1-1
D: NA

CDR3: CASSPRPPRRGNTGELFF
DNA: TGTGCCAGCAGCCCCCGACCCCCGAGACGGGGGAACACCGGGGAGCTGTTTTTT
size: NA
V: TRBV4-2
J: TRBJ2-2
D: NA

CDR3: CAWSVSGGSYNEQFF
DNA: TGTGCCTGGAGTGTTAGCGGGGGTTCCTACAATGAGCAGTTCTTC
size: NA
V: TRBV30
J: TRBJ2-1
D: TRBD2

CDR3: CASSLLASAYNEQFF
DNA: TGTGCCAGCAGCTTATTGGCTAGCGCTTACAATGAGCAGTTCTTC
size: NA
V: TRBV11-3
J: TRBJ2-1
D: NA

CDR3: CAWQTGGSGYEQYF
DNA: TGTGCCTGGCAAACAGGGGGCAGCGGCTACGAGCAGTACTTC
size: NA
V: TRBV30
J: TRBJ2-7
D: TRBD1

CDR3: CSVTWTARYEQYF
DNA: TGCAGCGTTACCTGGACAGCCCGATACGAGCAGTACTTC
size: NA
V: TRBV29-1
J: TRBJ2-7
D: NA

CDR3: CASSLDVTPNTEAFF
DNA: TGCGCCAGCAGCTTGGATGTGACACCGAACACTGAAGCTTTCTTT
size: NA
V: TRBV5-1
J: TRBJ1-1
D: NA

CDR3: CASSSRDRVSYEQYF
DNA: TGTGCCAGCAGTTCCCGGGACAGGGTCTCCTACGAGCAGTACTTC
size: NA
V: TRBV2
J: TRBJ2-7
D: TRBD1

CDR3: CASSPRDRAYEKLFF
DNA: TGTGCCAGCAGTCCGCGGGACAGGGCGTATGAAAAACTGTTTTTT
size: once
V: TRBV27
J: TRBJ1-4
D: TRBD1

CDR3: CASSHPTEVISTDTQYF
DNA: TGTGCCAGCAGCCATCCAACCGAGGTTATTAGCACAGATACGCAGTATTTT
size: NA
V: TRBV11-1
J: TRBJ2-3
D: NA

CDR3: CASSPPGHASPLHF
DNA: TGTGCCAGCAGTCCCCCGGGACACGCCTCACCCCTCCACTTT
size: NA
V: TRBV6-6
J: TRBJ1-6
D: NA

CDR3: CAWRRHLPNEKLFF
DNA: TGTGCCTGGAGGAGACATTTACCTAATGAAAAACTGTTTTTT
size: NA
V: TRBV30
J: TRBJ1-4
D: NA

CDR3: CASSTPSGGNTGELFF
DNA: TGTGCCAGCAGCACCCCTAGCGGGGGAAACACCGGGGAGCTGTTTTTT
size: NA
V: TRBV7-2
J: TRBJ2-2
D: TRBD2

CDR3: CASSPQSGYGYTF
DNA: TGTGCCAGCAGCCCCCAGTCGGGCTATGGCTACACCTTC
size: NA
V: TRBV7-9
J: TRBJ1-2
D: NA

CDR3: CASSLAGPGGRGLGTDTQYF
DNA: TGTGCCAGCAGCTTAGCAGGCCCAGGGGGTCGGGGGCTGGGCACAGATACGCAGTATTTT
size: NA
V: TRBV7-6
J: TRBJ2-3
D: NA

CDR3: CAARFAETQYF
DNA: TGTGCCGCACGGTTCGCAGAGACCCAGTACTTC
size: NA
V: TRBV6-5
J: TRBJ2-5
D: NA

CDR3: CASSASTDTQYF
DNA: TGTGCCAGTTCAGCGAGCACAGATACGCAGTATTTT
size: NA
V: TRBV18
J: TRBJ2-3
D: NA

CDR3: CASSPGQYNEQFF
DNA: TGTGCCAGCAGTCCGGGACAGTACAATGAGCAGTTCTTC
size: NA
V: TRBV6-5
J: TRBJ2-1
D: TRBD1

CDR3: CASSLGENTEAFF
DNA: TGTGCCAGCAGCTTAGGAGAAAACACTGAAGCTTTCTTT
size: NA
V: TRBV7-2
J: TRBJ1-1
D: NA

CDR3: CASSFSLTNTEAFF
DNA: TGCGCCAGCAGCTTTTCCCTAACGAACACTGAAGCTTTCTTT
size: NA
V: TRBV5-1
J: TRBJ1-1
D: NA

CDR3: CAWTDNSPLHF
DNA: TGTGCCTGGACGGATAATTCACCCCTCCACTTT
size: NA
V: TRBV30
J: TRBJ1-6
D: NA

CDR3: CASTKGGLAGPGELFF
DNA: TGTGCCAGCACCAAAGGGGGACTAGCGGGACCCGGGGAGCTGTTTTTT
size: NA
V: TRBV6-6
J: TRBJ2-2
D: TRBD2

CDR3: CASSPQDSVVSEQYF
DNA: TGTGCCAGCTCACCACAGGACAGTGTGGTGAGCGAGCAGTACTTC
size: once
V: TRBV18
J: TRBJ2-7
D: NA

CDR3: CASKTTGSGFWYF
DNA: TGTGCCAGCAAAACCACTGGGTCGGGGTTCTGGTACTTC
size: NA
V: TRBV2
J: TRBJ2-7
D: NA

CDR3: CASSIVPGSNEQFF
DNA: TGTGCCAGTAGTATAGTCCCCGGGAGCAATGAGCAGTTCTTC
size: NA
V: TRBV19
J: TRBJ2-1
D: NA

CDR3: CASSFRTGMGSYNSPLHF
DNA: TGCGCCAGCAGCTTTCGGACGGGGATGGGCTCCTATAATTCACCCCTCCACTTT
size: NA
V: TRBV5-1
J: TRBJ1-6
D: NA

CDR3: CASSQGTERNQPQHF
DNA: TGTGCCAGCAGTCAAGGGACAGAACGCAATCAGCCCCAGCATTTT
size: once
V: TRBV28
J: TRBJ1-5
D: TRBD1

CDR3: CASSLRQGGTEAFF
DNA: TGTGCCAGCAGCTTACGACAGGGTGGGACTGAAGCTTTCTTT
size: NA
V: TRBV7-9
J: TRBJ1-1
D: TRBD1

CDR3: CASSPYPGQGDYGYTF
DNA: TGTGCCAGCAGTCCGTATCCGGGACAGGGAGACTATGGCTACACCTTC
size: NA
V: TRBV27
J: TRBJ1-2
D: TRBD1

CDR3: CASSALEGTSGYTGELFF
DNA: TGTGCCAGCAGCGCCTTGGAAGGGACTAGCGGTTATACGGGGGAGCTGTTTTTT
size: NA
V: TRBV9
J: TRBJ2-2
D: TRBD2

CDR3: CALNRGGYEQYF
DNA: TGTGCCTTAAACAGGGGTGGGTACGAGCAGTACTTC
size: NA
V: TRBV30
J: TRBJ2-7
D: TRBD1

CDR3: CSARHVDSYEQYF
DNA: TGCAGCGCCAGACACGTCGACTCCTACGAGCAGTACTTC
size: NA
V: TRBV29-1
J: TRBJ2-7
D: NA

CDR3: CASSRTSIGDFEQFF
DNA: TGTGCCAGCAGCAGGACTAGTATCGGCGATTTCGAGCAGTTCTTC
size: NA
V: TRBV7-9
J: TRBJ2-1
D: TRBD2

CDR3: CASSSRAYNEQFF
DNA: TGTGCCAGCAGTTCCAGGGCCTACAATGAGCAGTTCTTC
size: NA
V: TRBV6-5
J: TRBJ2-1
D: NA

CDR3: CASSLAGFERTGNDEQFF
DNA: TGTGCCAGCAGCTTAGCGGGTTTCGAGAGGACAGGGAACGATGAGCAGTTCTTC
size: NA
V: TRBV7-8
J: TRBJ2-1
D: TRBD1